The 14 T cell receptor beta chains below were found in one sample sequenced in a study of cytomegalovirus exposure and HLA in healthy donors. The study ran its PCR with 60 Vbeta and 13 Jbeta primers. The data were produced by immunoSEQ multiplex PCR, yet TCRdb's version contains in-frame clones alone and is incomplete. The data show around 92,000 clones, 70% to 90% seen once. Input material: PBMCs. Receptors originate from a man aged 18 to 29 in good health and CMV-seronegative.

With regard to this clone: At the DNA level, this CDR3 is encoded by other sequences in the same sample as well. V is TRBV11-2 and J is TRBJ2-5; D gene uncertain. Between the trimmed V and J ends, which lost 4 bases and 5 bases, there was a span of 11 bases. The CDR3 contains 13 residues. Per germline, CDR1 SGHAT and CDR2 FQNNGV. CDR3 amino acids: CASSSGLGETQYF. The CDR3 DNA follows: TGTGCCAGCAGCTCTGGGCTGGGCGAGACCCAGTACTTC.

The chain has TRBV7-9 and TRBJ1-2; the match to TRBD1 covers 9 bases. V gave up 6 bases and J gave up 6 bases; unmatched junction bases: 11. This CDR3 region has 15 residues. CDR1 and CDR2 from the germline V gene are SEHNR and FQNEAQ (reference sequence). CDR3 loop: CASRPSDRGIHGYTF. In DNA form, the CDR3 reads TGTGCCAGCAGACCCTCGGACAGGGGAATACATGGCTACACCTTC.

The V call is TRBV19, the J call TRBJ1-1; 7 bases line up with TRBD1. The V gene end was trimmed by 10 bases and the J gene end by 2 bases; junction bases not matched to a gene: 16. CDR3 length: 16 amino acids. Germline loops: CDR1 LNHDA, CDR2 SQIVND (reference sequence). This chain's CDR3 is CATFDDRDRFNTEAFF. CDR3 in DNA: TGTGCCACCTTCGATGACCGGGACAGATTTAACACTGAAGCTTTCTTT.

Turning to this clone: An end of the junction does not agree with germline; a read error may underlie this. The chain joins TRBV7-7 to TRBJ1-5, with D unresolved. The germline V gene encodes CDR1 SSHAT and CDR2 FNYEAQ (reference sequence). This CDR3 is built from 13 residues. In DNA form, the CDR3 reads TGTGCTAGCAGCTTAGCGACTGATCAGCCCCAGCATTTT. Its protein product is CASSLATDQPQHF.

The chain carries TRBV6-6 and TRBJ1-5; 11 bases are shared with TRBD1. V lost 6 bases to trimming and J lost 6 bases; unmatched junction nucleotides: 1. The CDR3 is 13 residues long. Per germline, CDR1 MNHNY and CDR2 SVGAGI (reference sequence). CDR3 DNA: TGTGCCAGCAGGGGACAGGGGGGTCAGCCCCAGCATTTT. Its translation is CASRGQGGQPQHF.

The V and J genes are TRBV5-1 and TRBJ2-3, with TRBD2 matching 7 bases. From germline, CDR1 is SGHRS and CDR2 YFSETQ. The V gene end was trimmed by 0 bases and the J gene end by 5 bases; junction bases not matched to a gene: 3. The CDR3 spans 14 residues. CDR3 DNA sequence: TGCGCCAGCAGCTTGGGAGGACTAGGAGATACGCAGTATTTT. Protein sequence: CASSLGGLGDTQYF.

The rearrangement uses TRBV6-5 and TRBJ2-7; no definite D call. Germline values: CDR1 MNHEY, CDR2 SVGAGI. The V and J ends lost 0 bases and 5 bases respectively, with 8 bases between them. The CDR3 runs 13 residues. Written as DNA, the CDR3 is TGTGCCAGCAGTTACTCCCATGGCCACGAGCAGTACTTC. Its protein product is CASSYSHGHEQYF.

This chain's CDR3 is CASSYLQKNTEAFF. Written as DNA, the CDR3 is TGTGCCAGCAGTTACTTACAGAAGAACACTGAAGCTTTCTTT. The rearrangement joins TRBV6-5 to TRBJ1-1; D uncertain. Trimming left V 1 base short and J 1 base short, with 7 bases between. The germline V gene encodes CDR1 MNHEY and CDR2 SVGAGI. The CDR3 sequence is 14 residues long.

The CDR3 sequence: CASSQGTSWSAGELFF. The CDR3 DNA reads as TGTGCCAGCTCACAAGGGACTAGCTGGAGCGCCGGGGAGCTGTTTTTT. V usage is TRBV18 and J usage is TRBJ2-2; 9 bases are shared with TRBD2. CDR3 length: 16 amino acids. CDR1 and CDR2 from the germline V gene are KGHSH and LQKENI. Trimming removed 4 bases from V and 6 bases from J; junction bases left unmatched: 9.

J is TRBJ1-1 and V is TRBV7-6; 11 bases map to TRBD1. This CDR3 is 15 amino acids long. V shed 5 bases and J 5 bases; nucleotides not matched to a gene: 7. CDR1 is SGHVS, CDR2 FNYEAQ, per germline. CDR3 residues: CASSLGTGGLTEAFF. CDR3 nucleotides: TGTGCCAGCAGCCTCGGGACAGGGGGTTTAACTGAAGCTTTCTTT.

The V and J genes are TRBV10-3 and TRBJ1-1; D perhaps matches TRBD1 (5 bases). V lost 2 bases, J lost 11 bases, and 18 bases lay in between. The CDR3 consists of 14 residues. The germline V gene encodes CDR1 ENHRY and CDR2 SYGVKD. CDR3 DNA: TGTGCCATCAGTGAGCCCCCAAATGGGGGGACCGCTTTCTTT. It specifies CAISEPPNGGTAFF.

The rearrangement uses TRBV25-1 and TRBJ2-6; TRBD1 is a possible D gene (5 bases). The germline V gene encodes CDR1 MGHDK and CDR2 SYGVNS. The CDR3 is 13 amino acids. V lost 4 bases to trimming and J lost 8 bases, with 9 bases between them. The CDR3 DNA reads TGTGCCAGCAGTGGGCCAGGGCCCAACGTCCTGACTTTC. It yields the protein CASSGPGPNVLTF.

The genes are TRBV5-4 and TRBJ1-1; 8 nucleotides line up with TRBD1. Germline V CDR1 and CDR2: SGHNT, YYREEE (reference sequence). V gave up 6 bases and J gave up 6 bases; unmatched junction bases: 10. CDR3 length: 14 residues. The chain's CDR3 is CASTPTGVRAEAFF. CDR3 DNA: TGTGCCAGCACCCCGACAGGGGTTCGCGCTGAAGCTTTCTTT.

The CDR3 nucleotides are TGTGCCAGCAGCTTAGGGTCGGGGAATGAAAAACTGTTTTTT. Translation gives CASSLGSGNEKLFF. The rearrangement joins TRBV7-9 to TRBJ1-4; D remains unclear. The CDR3 has 14 amino acids. Deletions cut 1 base from V and 5 bases from J, with 8 bases between. Germline V gives CDR1 SEHNR, CDR2 FQNEAQ (reference sequence). The whole variable domain, filled in from reference TRBV7-9 and TRBJ1-4, reads DTGVSQNPRHKITKRGQNVTFRCDPISEHNRLYWYRQTLGQGPEFLTYFQNEAQLEKSRLLSDRFSAERPKGSFSTLEIQRTEQGDSAMYLCASSLGSGNEKLFFGSGTQLSVL.